This TCR beta chain is drawn from a study of cytomegalovirus exposure and HLA in healthy donors. Trimming removed 6 bases from V and 2 bases from J, with 10 bases in between. The V gene's germline CDR1 is MGHDK and CDR2 SYGVNS. This CDR3 contains 14 residues. The primer mix had 60 Vbeta and 13 Jbeta primers. Here immunoSEQ multiplex PCR was the method, and the copy in TCRdb shows in-frame clones only, minus some. The data contain 100,000 to 150,000 clones, approximately 80% of them singletons. Sequencing was carried out using PBMCs. This receptor was taken from a female donor in good health and CMV-seronegative. The chain has TRBV25-1 and TRBJ2-2; D may be TRBD2 (6 bases). CDR3 sequence (DNA): TGTGCCAGCAGCCGGGACTTAAACACCGGGGAGCTGTTTTTT. It specifies CASSRDLNTGELFF.